Listed below are T cell receptor beta chains from one sample, sequenced in a study of T-cell reconstitution after alpha-beta-depleted transplantation in children. TCRdb reprocessed the PCR reads with MiXCR, giving one entry per CDR3 protein. Of about 300,000 distinct CDR3 sequences in the sample, approximately 7.3% were seen once. The input for sequencing was peripheral blood, taken 360 days after TCRalphabeta/CD19-depleted stem cell transplant. All receptors come from a female patient aged 2 to 10 who had a stem cell transplant for Fanconi anemia, so the T cells may come from the graft donor. The CDR3 runs from the conserved cysteine through the conserved F or W. A D gene is named only where the DNA matches it firmly. Size is omitted from some rows. Given values are once, few, many or a class for expanded clones.

>TRBJ2-7|TRBV20-1|TRBD1|many
CSAPGQGATYEQYF
TGCAGTGCGCCGGGACAGGGGGCCACCTACGAGCAGTACTTC
>TRBJ1-2|TRBV20-1|TRBD1|many
CGPNRQGLTGLGYTF
TGCGGGCCGAATCGACAGGGGCTTACAGGGCTGGGCTACACCTTC
>TRBJ2-1|TRBV10-1|TRBD1|many
CASSESKGATYNEQFF
TGCGCCAGCAGTGAGTCTAAGGGGGCGACCTACAATGAGCAGTTCTTC
>TRBJ1-2|TRBV10-3|NA|many
CAISEFRDGYTF
TGTGCCATCAGTGAGTTTAGGGATGGCTACACCTTC
>TRBJ1-5|TRBV30|TRBD1|few
CAWSVRTGGFGNQPQHF
TGTGCCTGGAGTGTGAGAACAGGGGGCTTCGGCAATCAGCCCCAGCATTTT
>TRBJ2-5|TRBV20-1|NA|many
CSARLGWGQETQYF
TGCAGTGCTAGACTGGGCTGGGGGCAAGAGACCCAGTACTTC
>TRBJ1-1|TRBV5-6|TRBD1|NA
CASSSEGVWGQDSTEAFF
TGTGCCAGCAGCTCCGAGGGGGTATGGGGACAGGATTCAACTGAAGCTTTCTTT
>TRBJ1-2|TRBV28|NA|NA
CASGGLRASGDYGYTF
TGTGCCAGTGGCGGACTACGGGCCTCAGGGGACTATGGCTACACCTTC
>TRBJ1-2|TRBV11-2|NA|many
CASSSPSISGLIGYTF
TGTGCCAGCAGCTCCCCCTCGATTTCAGGGCTCATAGGCTACACCTTC
>TRBJ2-3|TRBV5-1|TRBD2|many
CASSAGLAGEQYF
TGCGCCAGCAGCGCAGGACTAGCGGGGGAGCAGTATTTT
>TRBJ1-1|TRBV3-1|NA|many
CASSQVGRNTEAFF
TGTGCCAGCAGCCAAGTAGGGCGGAACACTGAAGCTTTCTTT
>TRBJ2-1|TRBV12-3/TRBV12-4|TRBD2|many
CASSLRWEGLYNEQFF
TGTGCCAGCAGTTTGCGGTGGGAGGGCCTCTACAATGAGCAGTTCTTC
>TRBJ1-3|TRBV4-2|NA|few
CASSQDPMYRESGNTIYF
TGTGCCAGCAGCCAAGATCCCATGTACAGGGAATCCGGAAACACCATATATTTT
>TRBJ2-1|TRBV11-2|TRBD2|many
CASSLDQTSGYNEQFF
TGTGCCAGCAGCTTAGATCAAACTAGCGGCTACAATGAGCAGTTCTTC
>TRBJ2-7|TRBV14|TRBD2|many
CASSQEWRGVAYEQYF
TGTGCCAGCAGCCAAGAATGGCGGGGGGTGGCCTACGAGCAGTACTTC
>TRBJ1-3|TRBV4-2|NA|many
CASSQDSNLSSGNTIYF
TGTGCCAGCAGCCAAGATTCGAACCTCAGCTCTGGAAACACCATATATTTT
>TRBJ1-1|TRBV12-3/TRBV12-4|NA|many
CASTITLNTEAFF
TGTGCCAGCACCATAACATTGAACACTGAAGCTTTCTTT
>TRBJ1-2|TRBV5-1|TRBD1|few
CASSLDRIAHYGYTF
TGCGCCAGCAGCCTGGACAGGATTGCCCACTATGGCTACACCTTC
>TRBJ1-1|TRBV7-9|NA|many
CASSLDPGNTEAFF
TGTGCCAGCAGCTTAGATCCTGGGAACACTGAAGCTTTCTTT
>TRBJ1-1|TRBV13|TRBD1|few
CASSTVTGGLGTEAFF
TGTGCCAGCAGCACGGTGACAGGGGGCTTAGGCACTGAAGCTTTCTTT
>TRBJ2-4|TRBV5-6|NA|NA
CASSLAQGGIQYF
TGTGCCAGCAGCTTGGCCCAAGGAGGCATTCAGTACTTC
>TRBJ1-4|TRBV4-1|NA|few
CASSQVGGGNEKLFF
TGCGCCAGCAGCCAGGTCGGGGGGGGAAATGAAAAACTGTTTTTT
>TRBJ2-2|TRBV12-3/TRBV12-4|TRBD1|many
CASSGTGVTGELFF
TGTGCCAGCAGTGGGACAGGGGTGACCGGGGAGCTGTTTTTT
>TRBJ1-2|TRBV29-1|TRBD1|many
CSVDLLTGVRLYGYTF
TGCAGCGTTGATCTACTGACAGGGGTACGCCTCTATGGCTACACCTTC
>TRBJ1-6|TRBV20-1|NA|NA
CSAGPQGWNSPLHF
TGCAGTGCTGGTCCACAGGGATGGAATTCACCCCTCCACTTT
>TRBJ1-1|TRBV10-1|TRBD1|many
CASSEGTGGLDTEAFF
TGCGCCAGCAGTGAAGGGACAGGGGGTTTGGACACTGAAGCTTTCTTT
>TRBJ2-2|TRBV24-1|TRBD2|many
CATSDTRLAGTGELFF
TGTGCCACCAGTGATACTCGACTAGCGGGTACCGGGGAGCTGTTTTTT
>TRBJ2-7|TRBV25-1|TRBD2|NA
CASSAYLAGGRSEQYF
TGTGCCAGCAGTGCATACTTAGCGGGAGGGCGGAGCGAGCAGTACTTC
>TRBJ1-1|TRBV9|TRBD1|NA
CASSTGGSLIRNTEAFF
TGTGCCAGCAGCACAGGGGGGAGCCTCATACGGAACACTGAAGCTTTCTTT
>TRBJ2-4|TRBV12-3/TRBV12-4|NA|many
CASSLPVSQLAKNIQYF
TGTGCCAGCAGTCTCCCTGTAAGTCAATTAGCCAAAAACATTCAGTACTTC
>TRBJ1-2|TRBV27|NA|many
CASSYTWTGTRTF
TGTGCCAGCAGTTATACCTGGACGGGTACTAGGACCTTC
>TRBJ2-3|TRBV7-6|NA|NA
CASSLDGYTDTQYF
TGTGCCAGCAGCCTTGACGGATACACAGATACGCAGTATTTT
>TRBJ1-2|TRBV9|NA|many
CASSVAIADGYTF
TGTGCCAGCAGCGTAGCTATCGCGGATGGCTACACCTTC
>TRBJ2-1|TRBV6-4|NA|many
CASSDSVGGPINEQFF
TGTGCCAGCAGTGACTCTGTGGGGGGGCCGATCAATGAGCAGTTCTTC
>TRBJ1-5|TRBV28|NA|NA
CASSLKGHLNQPQHF
TGTGCCAGCAGTTTGAAGGGGCATCTCAATCAGCCCCAGCATTTT
>TRBJ1-6|TRBV4-3|TRBD1|NA
CASGDRGSPLHF
TGCGCCAGCGGTGACAGGGGTTCACCCCTCCACTTT
>TRBJ1-5|TRBV12-3/TRBV12-4|TRBD1|many
CASSSQGAHAPHQPQHF
TGTGCCAGCAGTAGTCAGGGGGCGCATGCCCCTCATCAGCCCCAGCATTTT
>TRBJ1-1|TRBV20-1|NA|NA
CSAKRRPDRMNTEAFF
TGCAGTGCTAAACGCCGCCCTGACAGGATGAACACTGAAGCTTTCTTT
>TRBJ1-5|TRBV18|TRBD1|few
CASSLQQGLSNQPQHF
TGTGCCAGCTCACTCCAACAGGGGTTGAGCAATCAGCCCCAGCATTTT